This T cell receptor beta chain was captured in a study of T cells in Graves' hyperthyroidism and ophthalmopathy. Only a few counts were recorded for this clonotype. V shed 6 bases and J shed 2 bases, with 14 bases lying between them. This CDR3 contains 14 residues. In germline, CDR1 is DFQATT, CDR2 SNEGSKA (reference sequence). Authors of the study amplified TCR beta CDR3 regions from RNA transcripts. The HTBI primer set was used in a first-round RT-PCR of the TCR CDR3. MiXCR, applied by TCRdb to the multiplex PCR reads, yields one record per CDR3 protein. The table records roughly 500,000 distinct CDR3 sequences, approximately 22% of them present only once.

The V call is TRBV20-1, the J call TRBJ1-5, with a weak D call TRBD1 (5 bases). The sequence was collected from a woman between 70 and 85 years old with Graves' ophthalmopathy. Material: blood. The CDR3 nucleotides read TGCAGTGCCCTTCGGGACGGAGGCAATCAGCCCCAGCATTTT. Its translation: CSALRDGGNQPQHF.